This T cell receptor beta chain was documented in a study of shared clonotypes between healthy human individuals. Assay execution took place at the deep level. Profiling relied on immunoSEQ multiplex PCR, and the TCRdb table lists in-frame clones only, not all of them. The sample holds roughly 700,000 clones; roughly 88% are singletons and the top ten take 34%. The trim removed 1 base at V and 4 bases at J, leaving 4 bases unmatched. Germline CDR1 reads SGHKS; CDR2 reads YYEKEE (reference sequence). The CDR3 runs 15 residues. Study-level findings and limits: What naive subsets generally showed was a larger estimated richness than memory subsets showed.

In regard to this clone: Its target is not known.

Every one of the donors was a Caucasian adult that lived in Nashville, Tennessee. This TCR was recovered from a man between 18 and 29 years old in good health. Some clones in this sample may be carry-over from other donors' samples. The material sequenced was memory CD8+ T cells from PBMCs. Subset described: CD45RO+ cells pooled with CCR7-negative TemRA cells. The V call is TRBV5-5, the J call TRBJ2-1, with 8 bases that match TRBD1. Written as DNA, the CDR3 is TGTGCCAGCAGCTTGTATAGGACAGGGTACAATGAGCAGTTCTTC. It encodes CASSLYRTGYNEQFF.